This T cell receptor (beta chain) was documented in a study of early T cells in non-severe SARS-CoV-2 infection. Study at large: Bulk RNA isolated from unsorted whole blood underwent sequencing; chains were not paired. Overall study findings and caveats: Anti-spike CD8 responses were favored in VDJdb matching, and private and CD4 specificities were missed.

In the case of this clonotype: Its antigen is currently unknown.

The V gene's germline CDR1 is DFQATT and CDR2 SNEGSKA (reference sequence). V was pared by 6 bases and J by 6 bases, with 14 bases between. The CDR3 contains 12 residues. Individually, cDNA molecules had unique molecular identifiers attached to them. TCRdb called the 5' RACE reads again in MiXCR, with one record for every CDR3 protein. Of approximately 88,000 distinct CDR3 sequences detected, roughly an eighth appear once; the ten largest clones hold about 1.4%. Sequenced input: whole blood. This clonotype was sampled from an adult who was a healthcare worker with PCR-confirmed SARS-CoV-2 infection or an uninfected control (not recorded which). The rearrangement joins TRBV20-1 to TRBJ1-2; D possibly corresponds to TRBD1 (6 bases). CDR3 amino acids: CSAGGRRDGYTF. The CDR3 coding sequence is TGCAGTGCAGGGGGGAGGAGGGATGGCTACACCTTC.